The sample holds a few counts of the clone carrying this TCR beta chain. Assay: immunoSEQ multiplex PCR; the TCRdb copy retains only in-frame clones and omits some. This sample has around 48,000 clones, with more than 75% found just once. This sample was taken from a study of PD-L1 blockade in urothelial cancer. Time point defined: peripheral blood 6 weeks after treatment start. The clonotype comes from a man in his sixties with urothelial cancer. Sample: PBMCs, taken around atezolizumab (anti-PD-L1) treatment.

As DNA, the CDR3 is TGTGCCAGCAGTAGGGACAGGGCCGCTCCGACCTACTACACCTTC. Its translation is CASSRDRAAPTYYTF. The V gene is TRBV28, the J gene TRBJ1-2, with 9 bases aligning to TRBD1. Unmatched junction bases numbered 14, after V lost 5 bases and J lost 10 bases. Germline values: CDR1 MDHEN, CDR2 SYDVKM. The CDR3 has 15 amino acids.